This T cell receptor (beta chain) was recorded in a study of T-cell reconstitution after alpha-beta-depleted transplantation in children. Study-level points and caveats: Several hundred rapidly expanded clones from non-depleted graft cells reportedly supplied alpha-beta T cells about two months post-transplant. Recipient T cells and thymic progenitors that survived were the source of the high TCRbeta diversity seen at day 60 in some patients. The main origin of T-cell counts and diversity one year after transplant was newly produced T cells.

Deletions cut 1 base from V and 5 bases from J, with 8 bases between. Germline V gene lookup returns CDR1 SGHTA and CDR2 FQGTGA. This CDR3 is 13 amino acids long. A library of TCRbeta sequences, prepared with unique molecular identifiers, was generated. Via MiXCR, TCRdb re-called the PCR reads, giving one row per CDR3 protein. This table holds 100,000 or so distinct CDR3 sequences, 7% to 8% found once. Of note for this clonotype: Its cognate antigen is unknown.

This rearrangement joins TRBV7-3 to TRBJ1-1, with a weak D call TRBD1 (5 bases). The clonotype originates from a boy between 2 and 10 years old with acute lymphoblastic leukemia, due to receive a stem cell transplant. Material: PBMCs, obtained before TCRalphabeta/CD19-depleted stem cell transplant. CDR3 DNA sequence: TGTGCCAGCAGCTTAAATAAGGGGACTGAAGCTTTCTTT. As protein: CASSLNKGTEAFF.